This T cell receptor (beta chain) was captured by sequencing in a study of OX40 agonist ivuxolimab in advanced cancers. With respect to the entire study: Ivuxolimab was a fully human IgG2 agonistic monoclonal antibody targeting the costimulatory receptor OX40 (CD134). Intravenous ivuxolimab was administered to patients every 2 weeks at six dose levels: 0.01, 0.1, 0.3, 1.5, 3 and 10 mg/kg. Of the 50 to 55 patients in dose escalation, about 19 had hepatocellular carcinoma, approximately 15 had melanoma, 9 had renal cell carcinoma and 9 had head and neck cancer. The dose-escalation cohort was approximately 83% male with a mean age of approximately 60 years, ranging from roughly 23 to 80. Patients were allowed to have had prior anti-PD-1, anti-PD-L1 or anti-CTLA-4 therapy, and approximately 43% of the dose-escalation patients had previously received checkpoint inhibitors. Partial responses were achieved by three dose-escalation patients, of whom one had hepatocellular carcinoma and two had cutaneous melanoma. The point of sequencing TCRbeta in the periphery was to test whether ivuxolimab changed TCR sequence diversity and drove clonal T-cell expansion. The paper describes the monotherapy dose-escalation part (N = 52 patients) of the phase I trial of ivuxolimab.

Study-level results and caveats: Clonal expansion of both CD4+ and CD8+ blood T cells was observed from baseline to week 6 at doses 0.1 to 3.0 mg/kg. After ivuxolimab, CD8+ T cells had more expanded clones than CD4+ T cells on average. In the 0.1-3.0 mg/kg groups, partial responders had among the lowest normalized peripheral clonal expansion, particularly in CD8+ T cells. Which antigens the clonally expanded peripheral T cells were specific for was not determined. Low levels of normalized T-cell clonal expansion were also seen in some patients who did not respond.

Genomic DNA was isolated from the sorted cells so that the TCRbeta CDR3 region could be sequenced. TCRbeta CDR3 regions were sequenced using the immunoSEQ Assay. What TCRdb holds here is the immuneACCESS table cut down to in-frame rearrangements. Part of the clones is not present; checked against another copy, under half of the missing clones reflect an unresolved V gene, and the others are unexplained. Recorded for this sample are about 45,000 clones; 86% of them occurred a single time. Clones ranked in the top ten supply about 12% of the sample. This clone was observed a few times. The clone's antigen remains unknown. No clone much larger than this one lies a single base away; base qualities are absent. Measured from the cysteine to the phenylalanine, the CDR3 is 16 residues long. The entry retains the CDR3 DNA only, 48 bases that are in frame from base 1. V is shortened by 2 bases, J by 2 bases, and the region joining them spans 14 bases. The germline V gene provides CDR1 SNHLY and CDR2 FYNNEI.

Patients with a history of autoimmune disease or receiving systemic immunosuppression were excluded from the trial. In every dose cohort, peripheral blood was drawn for TCR sequencing at baseline, cycle 4 day 1, and cycle 7 day 1. Samples came from an open-label, multicenter, first-in-human phase I dose-escalation trial of ivuxolimab. Adults with locally advanced or metastatic head and neck squamous cell, hepatocellular, melanoma or renal cell carcinoma were enrolled in the trial. Before TCR sequencing, CD4+ T cells and CD8+ T cells from peripheral blood were sorted into separate populations. This specimen was CD4+ or CD8+ T cells sorted from blood, taken in a trial of the OX40 agonist ivuxolimab. This sequence uses TRBV2 and TRBJ2-3; the D gene lacks a confident call. The sequence was collected from an adult with an advanced solid tumor such as melanoma, head and neck, liver or kidney cancer. The CDR3 region: CASSERGYIPTDTQYF. The nucleotides read TGTGCCAGCAGTGAACGTGGATACATACCCACAGATACGCAGTATTTT.